This T cell receptor (beta chain) was obtained from a study of CD8+ T cells in alopecia areata. At the level of the study: For 6 to 18 months, tofacitinib was taken, and 6 months off drug followed. Study-wide findings and caveats: Numerous expanded lesional clones remained in scalp and blood during tofacitinib. Although TCR sharing was seen in mice, sharing across patients was less clear, possibly for HLA-related reasons. Tofacitinib produced a significant decrease in scalp clonality and in expanded CD8+ clones among the top 100.

Treatment here: oral pan-JAK inhibitor, 5-10 mg twice daily. The investigators collected lesional scalp punch biopsies and peripheral blood from alopecia areata patients. This CDR3 has 13 amino acids. The germline V gene encodes CDR1 SGHRS and CDR2 YFSETQ. The J segment lost 2 bases and the V segment lost 8 bases, leaving 6 bases of the junction unmatched. To note about this clone: Antigen specificity is unknown.

Extracted RNA was reverse transcribed, and the resulting cDNA served as sequencing template. Using immunoSEQ multiplex PCR, the repertoire was profiled, and TCRdb retains in-frame clones only, with some absent. The table has around 4,900 clones, approximately 89% seen once. V usage is TRBV5-1 and J usage is TRBJ1-2, with 7 bases lining up with TRBD1. This clonotype was sampled from a human donor with alopecia areata. The sequenced sample was skin, obtained at week 4, from a patient treated with tofacitinib. The DNA of the CDR3 is TGCGCCAGTGCGGGACAGTCAAACTATGGCTACACCTTC. Amino acids: CASAGQSNYGYTF.